This TCR beta chain came from a study of T-cell memory formation after mild COVID-19. Deletions cut 5 bases from V and 6 bases from J, with 14 bases between. The CDR3 spans 13 residues. Germline CDR1 SEHNR, CDR2 FQNEAQ (reference sequence). The sample holds a few counts of this clonotype. TCRdb called the 5' RACE reads again in MiXCR, with one record for every CDR3 protein. The sample includes around 250,000 distinct CDR3 sequences, about a sixth of them seen just once. The chain joins TRBV7-9 to TRBJ2-7; TRBD2 is a possible D gene (7 bases). The sequence derives from a man aged 18 to 29 who had mild COVID-19 (a few samples of this study predate the infection). Cell type and time point are not known. Sequencing was performed on PBMCs or a T cell subset sorted from them (not recorded which). The CDR3, as DNA: TGTGCCAGCAGCCACGAGGGGGGGCGCGAGCAGTACTTC. Its protein is CASSHEGGREQYF.